What follows is one T cell receptor (beta chain) and its context. Repertoires were generated with immunoSEQ multiplex PCR, while TCRdb's copy carries only in-frame clones and drops some. The sample yields around 380,000 clones, about 85% seen once. Germline CDR1 is SGHDT and CDR2 is YYEEEE. The CDR3 totals 12 residues. V was cut by 7 bases and J by 3 bases, with 10 bases left in between. This entry comes from a study of Ad26.COV2.S vaccination and SARS-CoV-2 variants. This sample's treatment: some 19 received Ad26.COV2.S at low or high dose, single or two shots; 5 received placebo; per-sample allocation not given. Following the first vaccine or placebo injection, samples were taken on day 63.

The sequencing here drew on peripheral blood, taken in a trial of Ad26.COV2.S vaccine versus placebo. The chain couples TRBV5-6 to TRBJ1-2, with D unresolved. This sequence originates from a person between 18 and 65 years old who received the Ad26.COV2.S COVID-19 vaccine or a placebo. CDR3 coding DNA: TGTGCCAGCGGGGAGTTGGACTATGGCTACACCTTC. Its translation is CASGELDYGYTF.